The 32 T cell receptor beta chains below all came from one sample that was sequenced in a study of beta chain features in type 1 diabetes (dated by TCRdb to the late 2010s). Library construction relied on the immunoSEQ multiplex PCR assay. The entire isolated RNA was reverse transcribed using the High Capacity cDNA Reverse Transcription Kit, and thus expressed TCRB transcripts were sequenced. TCRdb holds this immuneACCESS table with in-frame rearrangements only. Some clones are missing; in checked studies, unresolved V genes explain under half, and the rest has no known cause. This sample has under 450,000 clones in its table, and roughly 13% of those were observed once. Roughly 0.035% of the sample goes to the ten largest clones. Source material: naive CD4+ T cells from blood. Explained via the paper, the cell subset or site label denotes: true naive CD4+ T cells. These receptors were taken from a man aged 25 to 40 in good health.

CDR3 sequence: CAWSDGLAGFTDTQYF. The CDR3 bases are TGTGCCTGGAGTGACGGGCTAGCGGGGTTCACAGATACGCAGTATTTT. The gene calls are TRBV30 and TRBJ2-3, with 9 bases aligning to TRBD2. The CDR3 consists of 16 residues. Unmatched junction bases numbered 7, after V lost 1 base and J lost 2 bases. Germline V gives CDR1 GTSNPN, CDR2 SVGIG (reference sequence).

This clone was counted between two and nine times. The chain uses TRBV7-2 and TRBJ2-3; 7 bases agree with TRBD2. J lost 2 bases, V lost 7 bases, and 15 bases had no gene match. The length of the CDR3 is 17 residues. In germline, CDR1 is SGHTA, CDR2 FQGNSA. The CDR3 here is CASIIGGTTFYTDTQYF. The CDR3 DNA reads as TGTGCCAGCATCATCGGCGGGACTACCTTTTACACAGATACGCAGTATTTT.

The J gene is TRBJ1-1, the V gene TRBV13, with 7 bases fitting TRBD1. The V gene's germline CDR1 is PRHDT and CDR2 FYEKMQ (reference sequence). CDR3 length: 13 amino acids. The V and J ends lost 4 bases and 6 bases, in that order; junction bases with no gene match: 5. CDR3 residues: CASSSRQGAEAFF. Written as DNA, the CDR3 is TGTGCCAGCAGCTCGAGACAGGGCGCTGAAGCTTTCTTT. Combining the CDR3 with reference TRBV13 and TRBJ1-1 gives the whole variable domain AAGVIQSPRHLIKEKRETATLKCYPIPRHDTVYWYQQGPGQDPQFLISFYEKMQSDKGSIPDRFSAQQFSDYHSELNMSSLELGDSALYFCASSSRQGAEAFFGQGTRLTVV.

This clone was seen only a few times. CDR3 region: CASSFTGGTEAFF. For the CDR3, the DNA is TGTGCCAGCAGTTTTACGGGTGGTACTGAAGCTTTCTTT. The V call is TRBV6-5, the J call TRBJ1-1; D gene uncertain. This CDR3 has 13 amino acids. Trimming pared 4 bases from V and 5 bases from J, leaving 11 bases between. Per the germline V gene, CDR1 is MNHEY and CDR2 is SVGAGI.

This clone was seen only a few times. Other nucleotide sequences from this sample produce the same CDR3. This chain connects TRBV29-1 to TRBJ1-2; weak D call: TRBD1 (6 bases). CDR3 length equals 13 residues. CDR1 SQVTM and CDR2 ANQGSEA come from the germline V gene. V dropped 8 bases and J dropped 4 bases, with 17 bases sitting between them. The CDR3 DNA follows: TGCAGCTCGGGGGCGGAGGATGGCTATGGCTACACCTTC. Translation: CSSGAEDGYGYTF.

This chain uses TRBV29-1 with TRBJ2-3, with D maybe TRBD2 (6 bases). Deletions cut 6 bases from V and 0 bases from J, with 19 bases between. Germline loops: CDR1 SQVTM, CDR2 ANQGSEA. This CDR3 spans 16 amino acids. The CDR3 region has the DNA TGCAGCGTCAGAAATGGAGGGCGGGGCAGCACAGATACGCAGTATTTT. This sequence encodes CSVRNGGRGSTDTQYF.

The chain is built from TRBV29-1 and TRBJ1-2; 7 nucleotides align to TRBD1. The V and J ends lost 4 bases and 4 bases, in that order; junction bases with no gene match: 3. The CDR3 length is 12 residues. Germline V gene lookup returns CDR1 SQVTM and CDR2 ANQGSEA. As DNA, the CDR3 is TGCAGCGTTGGGGGACAGATCTATGGCTACACCTTC. Translating it yields CSVGGQIYGYTF.

This clone appeared a few times. The gene calls are TRBV4-1 and TRBJ2-7, with D possibly TRBD2 on 6 matching bases. CDR3 length equals 15 residues. Deletions cut 3 bases from V and 3 bases from J, with 15 bases between. Per the germline V gene, CDR1 is MGHRA and CDR2 is YSYEKL. CDR3 bases: TGCGCCAGCAGCCACCCCGGGGGAGTTGTCTACGAGCAGTACTTC. As protein: CASSHPGGVVYEQYF.

This clone showed up just a few times. The chain joins TRBV7-9 to TRBJ1-1; 9 positions match TRBD1. The germline gives CDR1 SEHNR, CDR2 FQNEAQ (reference sequence). The V segment lost 6 bases and the J segment 5 bases; nucleotides outside the gene matches: 7. The CDR3 totals 14 residues. The CDR3 DNA is TGTGCCAGCAGGACCGGGACAGGGAGGACTGAAGCTTTCTTT. It yields the protein CASRTGTGRTEAFF.

This clone was found a few times. The chain has TRBV2 and TRBJ2-5; tentative D call: TRBD1 (6 bases). The V and J ends lost 8 bases and 2 bases respectively, with 9 bases between them. From germline, CDR1 is SNHLY and CDR2 FYNNEI. The CDR3 is 12 amino acids. This chain's CDR3 is CASWTEQETQYF. The CDR3 region has the DNA TGTGCCAGCTGGACAGAGCAAGAGACCCAGTACTTC.

This sequence joins TRBV29-1 and TRBJ1-2, with D maybe TRBD1 (5 bases). The CDR3 has 13 amino acids. The germline V and J ends were trimmed by 2 bases and 6 bases, with 13 bases remaining between them. The germline CDR1 and CDR2 sequences are SQVTM and ANQGSEA. CDR3 in DNA: TGCAGCGTTGAAAGGGGACGGCTTCATGGCTACACCTTC. It codes for CSVERGRLHGYTF.

V and J are TRBV9 and TRBJ2-7; the match to TRBD2 covers 7 bases. CDR3 size: 16 residues. J lost 0 bases, V lost 3 bases, and 9 bases had no gene match. The V gene's germline CDR1 is SGDLS and CDR2 YYNGEE. The CDR3 region is CASSAGASGASYEQYF. DNA for the CDR3: TGTGCCAGCAGCGCTGGGGCTAGCGGAGCCTCCTACGAGCAGTACTTC.

This chain links TRBV30 with TRBJ1-4; D is unresolved. Germline V lookup: CDR1 GTSNPN, CDR2 SVGIG (reference sequence). The CDR3 loop spans 14 amino acids. V lost 1 base and J 5 bases, leaving 11 bases between the germline ends. The CDR3 is CAWSGPSLNEKLFF. The CDR3 DNA reads as TGTGCCTGGAGTGGACCGTCCTTGAATGAAAAACTGTTTTTT. Full variable domain (remainder filled in from reference TRBV30 and TRBJ1-4): SQTIHQWPATLVQPVGSPLSLECTVEGTSNPNLYWYRQAAGRGLQLLFYSVGIGQISSEVPQNLSASRPQDRQFILSSKKLLLSDSGFYLCAWSGPSLNEKLFFGSGTQLSVL.

The chain recombines TRBV9 with TRBJ2-7; the D gene is possibly TRBD1 (6 bases). V dropped 3 bases and J dropped 0 bases, with 13 bases sitting between them. The CDR3 is 15 residues long. Germline V gene data show CDR1 as SGDLS and CDR2 as YYNGEE. CDR3 sequence: CASSAGTRSSYEQYF. The CDR3 DNA sequence: TGTGCCAGCAGCGCCGGGACACGAAGCTCCTACGAGCAGTACTTC.

V is TRBV6-5 and J is TRBJ2-3; the D is unclear. The germline V gene encodes CDR1 MNHEY and CDR2 SVGAGI. Trimming left V 1 base short and J 2 bases short, with 7 bases between. CDR3 size: 14 residues. CDR3 nucleotides: TGTGCCAGCAGTTACTGGCGGAACACAGATACGCAGTATTTT. It encodes CASSYWRNTDTQYF.

The V call is TRBV11-3, the J call TRBJ2-7; 7 nucleotides match TRBD1. The CDR3 loop spans 18 amino acids. Germline loops: CDR1 SGHNT, CDR2 YENEEA. The V segment lost 3 bases and the J segment 3 bases; nucleotides outside the gene matches: 17. The CDR3 protein is CASSFAGTVSVYSYEQYV. The CDR3 DNA reads TGTGCCAGCAGCTTTGCCGGGACAGTCTCTGTCTATAGCTACGAGCAGTACGTC.

Only a few counts were recorded for this clone. V usage is TRBV7-2 and J usage is TRBJ2-7; 10 bases match TRBD2. Germline loops: CDR1 SGHTA, CDR2 FQGNSA. This CDR3 is 15 amino acids long. V trimming: 1 base; J trimming: 7 bases; junction bases outside the gene matches: 7. CDR3 sequence (DNA): TGTGCCAGCAGCTTAGACACTAGCGGGGTGGGAGAGCAGTACGTC. It translates to CASSLDTSGVGEQYV.

This clone was seen more than once but under ten times. The V call is TRBV5-4, the J call TRBJ2-3; D gene uncertain. The CDR3 covers 15 residues. Between the trimmed V and J ends, which lost 4 bases and 7 bases, there was a span of 19 bases. Germline assignment: CDR1 SGHNT and CDR2 YYREEE (reference sequence). The CDR3 reads CASSTRTDPPHTQYF. The CDR3, as DNA: TGTGCCAGCAGCACCCGAACGGACCCACCGCATACGCAGTATTTT.

This clone has just a few counts. The chain is built from TRBV7-9 and TRBJ2-1; D remains unclear. V was shortened by 5 bases and J by 14 bases, with 4 bases between the two germline ends. The CDR3 length is 8 residues. The V gene's germline CDR1 is SEHNR and CDR2 FQNEAQ (reference sequence). In DNA, the CDR3 is TGTGCCAGCAGCAATGAGTTCTTC. Translating it yields CASSNEFF. Combining the CDR3 with reference TRBV7-9 and TRBJ2-1 gives the whole variable domain DTGVSQNPRHKITKRGQNVTFRCDPISEHNRLYWYRQTLGQGPEFLTYFQNEAQLEKSRLLSDRFSAERPKGSFSTLEIQRTEQGDSAMYLCASSNEFFGPGTRLTVL.

This clone came up a few times. The chain couples TRBV30 to TRBJ2-3, with a tentative D call TRBD2 (5 bases). V dropped 3 bases and J dropped 0 bases, with 13 bases sitting between them. This CDR3 comprises 15 residues. In germline, CDR1 is GTSNPN, CDR2 SVGIG (reference sequence). For the CDR3, the DNA is TGTGCCTGGAGGGAGCGGAGAACTAGCACAGATACGCAGTATTTT. Its protein is CAWRERRTSTDTQYF.

The chain is built from TRBV29-1 and TRBJ2-7; D might be TRBD2 (5 bases). V was pared by 4 bases and J by 4 bases, with 8 bases between. Germline V gives CDR1 SQVTM, CDR2 ANQGSEA. The CDR3 contains 11 residues. The CDR3 reads CSVVVAYEQYF. As DNA, the CDR3 is TGCAGCGTTGTGGTAGCGTACGAGCAGTACTTC.

The V gene is TRBV7-2, the J gene TRBJ2-1, with 7 nucleotides matching TRBD1. The CDR3 has 15 residues. Per germline, CDR1 SGHTA and CDR2 FQGNSA. With 5 bases clipped from V and 5 bases from J, the junction kept 9 bases outside the gene matches. CDR3 loop: CASSPTGQTNNEQFF. The CDR3 nucleotides read TGTGCCAGCAGCCCCACGGGACAGACAAACAATGAGCAGTTCTTC.

This chain joins TRBV19 and TRBJ2-6; 8 bases line up with TRBD1. Looked up from germline, CDR1 is LNHDA and CDR2 is SQIVND (reference sequence). The V gene end was trimmed by 6 bases and the J gene end by 9 bases; junction bases not matched to a gene: 10. CDR3 length equals 15 residues. CDR3 region: CASSLATGANNVLTF. For the CDR3, the DNA is TGTGCCAGTAGCCTAGCGACAGGGGCCAACAACGTCCTGACTTTC.

The V and J genes are TRBV30 and TRBJ2-1, with TRBD2 matching 14 bases. Germline V gene data show CDR1 as GTSNPN and CDR2 as SVGIG (reference sequence). V dropped 1 base and J dropped 4; count of bases not matched to a gene: 6. The CDR3 is 17 amino acids. The CDR3 loop reads CAWSARLAGGIYNEQFF. The CDR3 DNA sequence: TGTGCCTGGAGTGCCCGACTAGCGGGAGGGATTTACAATGAGCAGTTCTTC.

The chain recombines TRBV2 with TRBJ2-6; D is uncertain. The CDR3 sequence is 14 residues long. The germline gives CDR1 SNHLY, CDR2 FYNNEI. V was cut by 7 bases and J by 0 bases, with 7 bases left in between. The CDR3 region is CASTGSSGANVLTF. The DNA for the CDR3 is TGTGCCAGCACTGGGTCCTCTGGGGCCAACGTCCTGACTTTC.

The rearrangement uses TRBV25-1 and TRBJ2-7; 9 bases are shared with TRBD1. There are 15 residues in the CDR3. Germline V gives CDR1 MGHDK, CDR2 SYGVNS. Germline trimming cut 5 bases from V and 5 bases from J; bases unmatched to any gene: 10. This CDR3 reads CASSHAGTGRHEQYF. Here the CDR3 DNA reads TGTGCCAGCAGTCACGCCGGGACAGGGAGACACGAGCAGTACTTC.

The table lists this clone with a few counts. The J gene is TRBJ2-3, the V gene TRBV25-1; TRBD2 matches 9 bases. Germline assignment: CDR1 MGHDK and CDR2 SYGVNS. This CDR3 has 17 residues. J gave up 4 bases and V 0 bases, and 8 bases lay outside the gene matches. The CDR3 spells CASSEYIAGVGPDTQYF. DNA for the CDR3: TGTGCCAGCAGTGAATATATAGCGGGAGTAGGTCCAGATACGCAGTATTTT.

V gene TRBV29-1 combines with J gene TRBJ1-2; D gene unclear. Germline V lookup: CDR1 SQVTM, CDR2 ANQGSEA. CDR3 length equals 14 residues. V was cut by 4 bases and J by 0 bases, with 12 bases left in between. CDR3 region: CSVGRRNSNYGYTF. The CDR3 region has the DNA TGCAGCGTTGGTCGGCGAAATTCTAACTATGGCTACACCTTC.

This chain joins TRBV7-2 and TRBJ2-1, with D possibly matching TRBD1 (5 bases). This CDR3 contains 12 residues. CDR1 is SGHTA and CDR2 is FQGNSA in the germline V gene. V lost 1 base and J lost 11, with 9 bases in between. The CDR3 reads CASSLEAGQQFF. In DNA, the CDR3 is TGTGCCAGCAGCTTAGAGGCAGGGCAGCAGTTCTTC.

The V gene is TRBV5-1, the J gene TRBJ2-5, with D perhaps TRBD2 (6 bases). This CDR3 region has 16 residues. The V and J ends lost 3 bases and 2 bases respectively, with 17 bases between them. Germline V gene data show CDR1 as SGHRS and CDR2 as YFSETQ. CDR3 sequence reads: CASSSPRRGPQETQYF. Written as DNA, the CDR3 is TGCGCCAGCAGCTCACCCCGGCGGGGACCACAAGAGACCCAGTACTTC.

A few counts support this clone. The chain is built from TRBV11-2 and TRBJ2-7; D is unresolved. The CDR3 has 14 amino acids. V lost 1 base, J lost 3 bases, and 10 bases lay in between. Looked up from germline, CDR1 is SGHAT and CDR2 is FQNNGV. The CDR3 is CASSLGAAVYEQYF. CDR3 nucleotides: TGTGCCAGCAGCTTAGGTGCTGCCGTCTACGAGCAGTACTTC.

In the case of this clone: In the same sample, other DNA sequences code for this CDR3. This chain connects TRBV18 to TRBJ2-5; D is unresolved. The CDR3 has 15 residues. CDR1 and CDR2 (germline): KGHSH, LQKENI. V gave up 2 bases and J gave up 1 base, with 11 bases separating them. DNA for the CDR3: TGTGCCAGCTCACCAAACCGCGGCTCCCAAGAGACCCAGTACTTC. Its translation: CASSPNRGSQETQYF.